The next 21 T cell receptor beta chains were all read from a single sample in a study of blood T cell repertoires in COVID-19. Some clones are missing from TCRdb's copy, which holds only in-frame ones; the method was immunoSEQ multiplex PCR. The sample yields about 180,000 clones, 84% seen once. The sequenced material came from PBMCs or T cells enriched from blood (not recorded which). The receptors shown here come from a middle-aged man who had recovered from COVID-19.

This clone came up a few times. This rearrangement joins TRBV28 to TRBJ2-7, with 7 bases identical to TRBD1. The trim removed 8 bases at V and 0 bases at J, leaving 10 bases unmatched. Germline loops: CDR1 MDHEN, CDR2 SYDVKM. CDR3 length equals 15 residues. The CDR3: CASEGATRNSYEQYF. DNA of the CDR3: TGTGCCAGCGAGGGGGCGACCCGGAACTCCTACGAGCAGTACTTC.

The chain couples TRBV11-2 to TRBJ1-3; 8 bases match TRBD1. This CDR3 is 16 amino acids long. Per the germline V gene, CDR1 is SGHAT and CDR2 is FQNNGV. Trimming removed 3 bases from V and 2 bases from J; junction bases left unmatched: 6. CDR3 region: CASSFGDRIPGNTIYF. For the CDR3, the DNA is TGTGCCAGCAGCTTTGGGGACAGGATCCCTGGAAACACCATATATTTT.

This clone was counted a single time. This chain uses TRBV2 with TRBJ1-1; 8 bases are shared with TRBD1. J was trimmed by 4 bases and V by 6 bases; bases with no gene match: 4. This CDR3 is 13 amino acids long. Per germline, CDR1 SNHLY and CDR2 FYNNEI. The CDR3 DNA sequence: TGTGCCAGCAGAGCCGACAGGGGCACTGAAGCTTTCTTT. Its protein product is CASRADRGTEAFF.

The chain combines TRBV18 with TRBJ1-4, with a weak D call TRBD1 (6 bases). Germline V gene sequence: CDR1 KGHSH, CDR2 LQKENI. Trimming took off 4 bases at V and 5 bases at J, with 17 bases between the two ends. The CDR3 extends over 16 amino acids. The CDR3: CASSRSRTEQNEKLFF. For the CDR3, the DNA is TGTGCCAGCTCACGCTCACGGACAGAACAGAATGAAAAACTGTTTTTT.

The chain links TRBV5-8 to TRBJ1-2; D uncertain. Per germline, CDR1 SGHTS and CDR2 YDEGEE. This CDR3 region has 12 residues. Trimming removed 5 bases at V and 7 bases at J, with 12 bases between. The CDR3 DNA follows: TGTGCCAGCAGTTGGGCGAATTCTGGCTACACCTTC. Protein sequence: CASSWANSGYTF.

The CDR3 bases are TGCAGCGGTGGACAGAACTATGGCTACACCTTC. Its translation: CSGGQNYGYTF. The rearrangement links TRBV29-1 to TRBJ1-2; the D gene is possibly TRBD1 (6 bases). V was shortened by 7 bases and J by 2 bases, with 8 bases between the two germline ends. Looked up from germline, CDR1 is SQVTM and CDR2 is ANQGSEA. This CDR3 has 11 residues.

The chain couples TRBV2 to TRBJ2-2; weak D call: TRBD1 (5 bases). This CDR3 has 14 residues. V gave up 6 bases and J gave up 4 bases, with 12 bases separating them. Germline CDR1 and CDR2: SNHLY and FYNNEI. The CDR3 sequence is CASRIRDSTGELFF. The CDR3 DNA sequence: TGTGCCAGCAGAATCAGGGATAGCACCGGGGAGCTGTTTTTT.

The chain combines TRBV11-2 with TRBJ2-1; TRBD2 agrees at 7 bases. Germline V gene data show CDR1 as SGHAT and CDR2 as FQNNGV. CDR3 size: 13 residues. After removal of 4 bases from V and 9 bases from J, the junction contained 6 bases not matched to a gene. DNA of the CDR3: TGTGCCAGCAGCTACCCGGGGGGTAGTGAGCAGTTCTTC. Translating gives CASSYPGGSEQFF.

This chain links TRBV29-1 with TRBJ1-1, with D hard to call. The ends were cut back, 0 bases at V and 3 bases at J, with 11 bases in the middle. The CDR3 extends over 14 amino acids. CDR1 SQVTM and CDR2 ANQGSEA come from the germline V gene. The CDR3 DNA reads as TGCAGCGTTGAAGATCCCGGGGTCTACACTGAAGCTTTCTTT. Translated, it gives CSVEDPGVYTEAFF. Variable domain in full (rest from reference TRBV29-1 and TRBJ1-1): SAVISQKPSRDICQRGTSLTIQCQVDSQVTMMFWYRQQPGQSLTLIATANQGSEATYESGFVIDKFPISRPNLTFSTLTVSNMSPEDSSIYLCSVEDPGVYTEAFFGQGTRLTVV.

This clone showed up just once. V gene TRBV3-1 (or the pseudogene TRBV3-2) combines with J gene TRBJ1-3; 11 bases align to TRBD1. CDR3 length: 18 amino acids. V lost 4 bases to trimming and J lost 8 bases; unmatched junction nucleotides: 16. The germline V gene has CDR1 LGHDT and CDR2 YNNKEL (reference sequence). CDR3 nucleotide sequence: TGTGCCAGCAGCCCCTCCACTGGCGGGACAGGGGGTTCCGACACCATATATTTT. Its translation is CASSPSTGGTGGSDTIYF.

This chain joins TRBV6-5 and TRBJ1-5; D gene unclear. V was cut by 6 bases and J by 3 bases, with 15 bases left in between. Germline CDR1 and CDR2: MNHEY and SVGAGI. This CDR3 is built from 15 residues. CDR3 sequence reads: CASSNYYSNNQPQHF. In nucleotides, the CDR3 is TGTGCCAGCAGCAATTACTATTCCAACAATCAGCCCCAGCATTTT.

This clone has just one count. The chain has TRBV4-1 and TRBJ2-1, with 11 bases fitting TRBD2. V shed 1 base and J 0 bases; nucleotides not matched to a gene: 8. The CDR3 consists of 19 residues. The germline V gene encodes CDR1 MGHRA and CDR2 YSYEKL. CDR3 amino acids: CASSQGPSGGYLSYNEQFF. The CDR3, as DNA: TGCGCCAGCAGCCAAGGTCCTAGCGGGGGGTATCTCTCCTACAATGAGCAGTTCTTC.

The chain uses TRBV11-2 and TRBJ1-5; D not certain. Trimming cost V 1 base and J 3 bases, with 10 bases left between them. There are 15 residues in the CDR3. The germline V gene has CDR1 SGHAT and CDR2 FQNNGV. CDR3 residues: CASSLGVQFNQPQHF. In DNA form, the CDR3 reads TGTGCCAGCAGCTTAGGGGTACAGTTCAATCAGCCCCAGCATTTT.

This clone was seen a single time. The rearrangement joins TRBV5-1 to TRBJ2-7; D may be TRBD2 (6 bases). Germline CDR1 is SGHRS and CDR2 is YFSETQ. This CDR3 is built from 14 residues. V shed 3 bases and J shed 2 bases, with 12 bases lying between them. CDR3 residues: CASSSGTATYEQYF. For the CDR3, the DNA is TGCGCCAGCAGCTCCGGGACTGCTACCTACGAGCAGTACTTC.

The rearrangement links TRBV7-9 to TRBJ1-6, with 8 positions matching TRBD1. V lost 5 bases and J lost 3; bases outside the gene matches: 3. This CDR3 has 15 amino acids. Looked up from germline, CDR1 is SEHNR and CDR2 is FQNEAQ (reference sequence). CDR3 residues: CASSPTGDYNSPLHF. The DNA for the CDR3 is TGTGCCAGCAGCCCGACAGGGGACTATAATTCACCCCTCCACTTT.

The chain combines TRBV3-1 (or the pseudogene TRBV3-2) with TRBJ1-2, with D maybe TRBD1 (5 bases). The CDR3 covers 15 residues. Germline V gene lookup returns CDR1 LGHDT and CDR2 YNNKEL (reference sequence). V shed 6 bases and J shed 5 bases, with 19 bases lying between them. The CDR3 reads CASRRGTDGSYGYTF. The CDR3 DNA is TGTGCCAGCAGACGGGGGACGGATGGATCATATGGCTACACCTTC.

The rearrangement links TRBV3-1 (or the pseudogene TRBV3-2) to TRBJ2-4; 8 nucleotides agree with TRBD2. Unmatched junction bases numbered 6, after V lost 1 base and J lost 7 bases. This CDR3 has 15 amino acids. Looked up from germline, CDR1 is LGHDT and CDR2 is YNNKEL (reference sequence). CDR3: CASSQVRTSINIQYF. For the CDR3, the DNA is TGTGCCAGCAGCCAAGTGCGGACTAGCATCAACATTCAGTACTTC.

This chain joins TRBV11-3 and TRBJ2-3; the D gene is possibly TRBD2 (5 bases). The CDR3 is made up of 14 amino acids. With 0 bases removed from V and 3 bases from J, the gap between germline ends came to 7 bases. The V gene's germline CDR1 is SGHNT and CDR2 YENEEA. CDR3 DNA sequence: TGTGCCAGCAGCTTAGATCCGGGGACAGATACGCAGTATTTT. Amino acids: CASSLDPGTDTQYF.

The V and J genes are TRBV18 and TRBJ1-1; D is perhaps TRBD1 (6 bases). The CDR3 runs to 14 residues. V was cut by 4 bases and J by 4 bases, with 13 bases left in between. Germline values: CDR1 KGHSH, CDR2 LQKENI. The CDR3 nucleotides are TGTGCCAGCTCACTGGGGGCAGGCGGCACTGAAGCTTTCTTT. Encoded protein: CASSLGAGGTEAFF.

The chain couples TRBV10-1 to TRBJ2-5; maybe TRBD2 (6 bases). This CDR3 is 13 amino acids long. Looked up from germline, CDR1 is WNHNN and CDR2 is SYGVQD (reference sequence). Trimming shortened V by 5 bases and J by 1 base, and 8 bases separated the two germline ends. CDR3 sequence (DNA): TGCGCCAGCAGTCTGGGGGGCCAAGAGACCCAGTACTTC. Protein: CASSLGGQETQYF.

The genes are TRBV6-5 and TRBJ2-7; TRBD2 matches 10 bases. Germline assignment: CDR1 MNHEY and CDR2 SVGAGI. V trimming: 7 bases; J trimming: 3 bases; junction bases outside the gene matches: 9. CDR3 length equals 15 residues. The CDR3 DNA is TGTGCCAGCAACCCCCTCGGGACTAGCGACTACGAGCAGTACTTC. Amino acids: CASNPLGTSDYEQYF.